The source of this T cell receptor (beta chain) is a study of Ad26.COV2.S vaccination and SARS-CoV-2 variants. This clone was observed a few times. Its antigen is as yet unknown. Study-wide points: The TCR-based breadth and depth measures might underestimate overall T cell responses. Among vaccine recipients, spike-specific TCR breadth exceeded that of placebo recipients.

Germline V gives CDR1 SEHNR, CDR2 FQNEAQ (reference sequence). The CDR3 has 14 amino acids. The ends were cut back, 5 bases at V and 12 bases at J, with 20 bases in the middle. Treatment meaning: 15 to 20 received Ad26.COV2.S at low or high dose, single or two shots; several received placebo; per-sample allocation not given. Sample collection was performed on day 63 after the first vaccine or placebo injection. Sequencing used immunoSEQ multiplex PCR; TCRdb keeps in-frame clones, though not all of them. The sample shows approximately 400,000 clones, roughly 80% of them seen only once. The specimen comprised peripheral blood, sampled in a trial of Ad26.COV2.S vaccine versus placebo. The TCR comes from a person between 18 and 60 years old who received the Ad26.COV2.S COVID-19 vaccine or a placebo. This chain links TRBV7-9 with TRBJ2-1; TRBD1 or TRBD2 may be the D gene (5 bases each). The CDR3 protein is CASSVSGAPGRQFF. CDR3 DNA: TGTGCCAGCAGCGTATCCGGGGCCCCAGGGCGGCAGTTCTTC.